This is a list of T cell receptor beta chains from one sample in a study of memory CD4+ T cells and cytomegalovirus serostatus. The assay was immunoSEQ multiplex PCR, and TCRdb's table has in-frame clones only and misses some. The data show more than 50,000 clones, around 80% seen once. The source material was memory CD4+ T cells from blood. The receptors were gathered from an adult in good health and CMV-seronegative. Both conserved end residues are part of each CDR3.

TRBV11-1	TRBJ2-3	CASSFSMGLDTQYF
TRBV6-5	TRBJ1-5	CASSRAVGGNQPQHF
TRBV5-6	TRBJ2-7	CASSLVLQANDEQYF
TRBV19	TRBJ2-1	CASKRGGNEQFF
TRBV7-6	TRBJ2-1	CASSLVGGDEQFF
TRBV19	TRBJ1-2	CASSAPGQGALGYTF
TRBV6-5	TRBJ2-1	CASRKRGNNEQFF
TRBV7-8	TRBJ1-4	CASSLNYATNEKLFF
TRBV7-9	TRBJ2-2	CASSRGGDTGELFF
TRBV9	TRBJ1-6	CASSLHDNSPLHF
TRBV5-1	TRBJ2-1	CASSLAGGNEQFF
TRBV5-1	TRBJ2-5	CASSSDNRDKTQYF
TRBV28	TRBJ1-5	CASKAGQGNQPQHF
TRBV28	TRBJ1-2	CASSFGGNYGYTF
TRBV7-2	TRBJ2-5	CASSQDLETQYF
TRBV29-1	TRBJ1-1	CSVKQGINTEAFF
TRBV30	TRBJ1-6	CAWSVPGGSYNSPLHF
TRBV29-1	TRBJ1-1	CSVQPGTGPAFF
TRBV2	TRBJ2-1	CASSVQGAGNEQFF
TRBV5-6	TRBJ2-4	CASSLGQLLAKNIQYF
TRBV19	TRBJ1-5	CASSTDRGTGGRQPQHF
TRBV10-3	TRBJ1-2	CAIRGDSYGYTF
TRBV18	TRBJ1-5	CASSLLLGGPQHF
TRBV7-2	TRBJ2-3	CASSWADTQYF
TRBV7-9	TRBJ1-5	CASSPSATNQPQHF
TRBV7-2	TRBJ2-3	CASRKGRGGGSAQYF
TRBV5-1	TRBJ1-2	CASSQSGGSYGYTF
TRBV6-5	TRBJ1-1	CASTPRGGNTEAFF
TRBV2	TRBJ2-3	CAILGGGLSRTDTQYF
TRBV5-1	TRBJ1-2	CASSPGTVNYGYTF
TRBV30	TRBJ2-3	CAWRTASTDTQYF
TRBV7-8	TRBJ1-2	CASSLRGRGVRYGYTF
TRBV7-9	TRBJ1-2	CASSLTGANYGYTF
TRBV11-3	TRBJ1-1	CASSLGSGELAFF
TRBV5-1	TRBJ1-6	CATSEGSGRSPLHF
TRBV27	TRBJ1-2	CASSLLGTGESANYGYTF
TRBV28	TRBJ1-3	CASSSTLGQGSGNTIYF
TRBV5-6	TRBJ1-1	CASSLGLGAGTNTEAFF
TRBV4-3	TRBJ1-5	CASSHGNEPQHF
TRBV7-2	TRBJ1-6	CASSLAQISPLHF
TRBV7-2	TRBJ1-5	CASSYGTANQPQHF
TRBV5-6	TRBJ2-3	CASNTLGGRGDTQYF
TRBV4-2	TRBJ2-7	CASSHPDRSYEQYF
TRBV2	TRBJ1-1	CASSLVRGRSEAFF
TRBV6-5	TRBJ2-7	CASSYGTSAYEQYF
TRBV4-2	TRBJ2-2	CASSRVGDTGELFF
TRBV29-1	TRBJ2-3	CSSILGGDTQYF
TRBV19	TRBJ1-4	CASSIRREKLFF
TRBV5-6	TRBJ2-1	CASSSWLGLAGGYNEQFF
TRBV2	TRBJ2-2	CASSNGALNTGELFF
TRBV6-6	TRBJ1-6	CAIRGGNNSPLHF
TRBV6-5	TRBJ1-1	CASSTRQTMNTEAFF